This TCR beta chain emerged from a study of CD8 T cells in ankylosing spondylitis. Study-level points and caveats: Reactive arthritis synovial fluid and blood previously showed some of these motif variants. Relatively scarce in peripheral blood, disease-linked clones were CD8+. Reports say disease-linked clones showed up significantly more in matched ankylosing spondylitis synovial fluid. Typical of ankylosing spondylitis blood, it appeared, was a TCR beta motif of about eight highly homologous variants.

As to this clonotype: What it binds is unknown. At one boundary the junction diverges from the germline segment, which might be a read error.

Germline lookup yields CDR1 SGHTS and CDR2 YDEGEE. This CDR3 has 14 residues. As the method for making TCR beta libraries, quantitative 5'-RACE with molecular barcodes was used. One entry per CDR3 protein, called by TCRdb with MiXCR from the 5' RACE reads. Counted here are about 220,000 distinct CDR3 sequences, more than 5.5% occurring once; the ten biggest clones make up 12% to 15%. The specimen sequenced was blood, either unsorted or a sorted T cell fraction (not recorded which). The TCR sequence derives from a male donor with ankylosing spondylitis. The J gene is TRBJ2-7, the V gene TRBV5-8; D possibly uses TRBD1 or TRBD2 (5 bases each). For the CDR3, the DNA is TGTGCCAGCAGCTTGAGAGGGGTTACCTCAAGTATGGACTTC. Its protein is CASSLRGVTSSMDF.